This TCR beta chain is from a study of T-cell reconstitution after alpha-beta-depleted transplantation in children. The CDR3 has 14 amino acids. With 4 bases clipped from V and 5 bases from J, the junction kept 7 bases outside the gene matches. The germline V gene encodes CDR1 SGHRS and CDR2 YFSETQ. This clonotype showed up just a few times. Preparation of the TCRbeta library used unique molecular identifiers. TCRdb independently ran MiXCR on the PCR reads; one entry per CDR3 protein. The table lists 250,000 to 350,000 distinct CDR3 sequences, roughly 9.5% of them singletons. The sequencing used PBMCs from the stem cell graft donor, collected from the stem cell graft. This sequence originates from a human donor who donated a stem cell graft to a child with SCID. The V gene is TRBV5-1, the J gene TRBJ2-7; 9 positions agree with TRBD2. CDR3 region: CASSEGLAANEQYF. The CDR3 DNA reads TGCGCCAGCAGCGAGGGACTAGCTGCCAACGAGCAGTACTTC.